The 27 T cell receptor beta chains in this list originate from one sample, sequenced in a study of vaccination and CD4 T cells after COVID-19. Treatment meaning: roughly 10-day PBMC culture with coronavirus spike peptide pools or control peptides (ViraFEST assay). No antigen is known for these receptors. CD4+ T cells that had been cultured provided DNA sequenced with the Oncomine TCR Beta short-read assay. One entry per CDR3 protein results from TCRdb running MiXCR on the PCR reads. The sample lists more than 9,500 distinct CDR3 sequences; about 48% were seen once. Sequencing used CD4+ T cells from blood, cultured in vitro. Every receptor here comes from a human donor who had recovered from COVID-19.

A few counts support this clonotype. The rearrangement joins TRBV7-2 to TRBJ1-1, with D maybe TRBD1 (5 bases). Germline V gives CDR1 SGHTA, CDR2 FQGNSA. CDR3 length: 16 amino acids. Trimming removed 1 base at V and 0 bases at J, with 12 bases between. The CDR3 coding sequence is TGTGCCAGCAGCTTAGTACCAGGGTTAATGAACACTGAAGCTTTCTTT. Protein sequence: CASSLVPGLMNTEAFF.

Here the CDR3 reads CASSFRVGVSNQPQHF. CDR3 coding DNA: TGTGCCAGCAGTTTCCGCGTGGGGGTGAGCAATCAGCCCCAGCATTTT. J is TRBJ1-5 and V is TRBV28, with TRBD1 as a possible D gene (5 bases). CDR3 size: 16 residues. Per germline, CDR1 MDHEN and CDR2 SYDVKM. V dropped 3 bases and J dropped 1 base, with 13 bases sitting between them.

The chain couples TRBV20-1 to TRBJ2-5; D is uncertain. The CDR3 sequence is 15 residues long. V was shortened by 0 bases and J by 2 bases, with 13 bases between the two germline ends. Germline CDR1 DFQATT, CDR2 SNEGSKA (reference sequence). The DNA of the CDR3 is TGCAGTGCTAGAGATATTCAGGACCATCAAGAGACCCAGTACTTC. Its translation is CSARDIQDHQETQYF.

This clonotype was counted only a few times. The genes are TRBV7-8 and TRBJ2-3, with D maybe TRBD2 (6 bases). CDR1 is SGHVS and CDR2 is FQNEAQ in the germline V gene. Trimming stripped 3 bases from V and 1 base from J, with 20 bases between. The CDR3 length is 18 residues. This CDR3 is CASSLLGYYSGRTDTQYF. The CDR3 nucleotides read TGTGCCAGCAGCTTGTTGGGGTATTACAGCGGGCGCACAGATACGCAGTATTTT.

V gene TRBV28 combines with J gene TRBJ2-1; D not certain. CDR1 MDHEN and CDR2 SYDVKM come from the germline V gene. With 4 bases removed from V and 2 bases from J, the gap between germline ends came to 3 bases. The CDR3 has 12 amino acids. The CDR3 DNA sequence: TGTGCCAGCAGTTACACCTACAATGAGCAGTTCTTC. Translation gives CASSYTYNEQFF.

This clonotype was observed a few times. This rearrangement joins TRBV5-4 to TRBJ1-6, with D perhaps TRBD1 (6 bases). This CDR3 region has 15 residues. Looked up from germline, CDR1 is SGHNT and CDR2 is YYREEE (reference sequence). Trimming removed 5 bases from V and 3 bases from J, with 12 bases in between. The CDR3 bases are TGTGCCAGCAGGATGGACAGCAACTATAATTCACCCCTCCACTTT. Translating it yields CASRMDSNYNSPLHF.

This sequence joins TRBV6-1 and TRBJ2-1; TRBD2 matches 7 bases. The CDR3 is 15 residues long. V was pared by 6 bases and J by 7 bases, with 12 bases of the junction left unmatched. Germline assignment: CDR1 MNHNS and CDR2 SASEGT. CDR3 protein: CASRETSTKTNEQFF. DNA of the CDR3: TGTGCCAGCAGGGAGACTAGCACCAAAACAAATGAGCAGTTCTTC.

This clonotype was seen a few times. The chain carries TRBV6-5 and TRBJ1-2, with unresolved D. The germline CDR1 and CDR2 sequences are MNHEY and SVGAGI. With 4 bases removed from V and 0 bases from J, the gap between germline ends came to 6 bases. CDR3 size: 13 residues. Here the CDR3 reads CASSSTANYGYTF. CDR3 bases: TGTGCCAGCAGTTCAACAGCTAACTATGGCTACACCTTC.

The chain is built from TRBV6-1 and TRBJ1-5; 7 nucleotides line up with TRBD1. Per the germline V gene, CDR1 is MNHNS and CDR2 is SASEGT. The CDR3 has 17 residues. The V segment lost 5 bases and the J segment 1 base; nucleotides outside the gene matches: 11. The CDR3 DNA reads as TGTGCCAGCAGTCCTGCCCTGACAGGGACGAGCAATCAGCCCCAGCATTTT. It specifies CASSPALTGTSNQPQHF.

This clonotype was recorded a few times. J is TRBJ2-2 and V is TRBV27; the D is unclear. The V gene's germline CDR1 is MNHEY and CDR2 SMNVEV (reference sequence). The CDR3 is 13 amino acids. V was clipped by 5 bases and J by 6 bases, with 10 bases between them. In DNA, the CDR3 is TGTGCCAGCAGTACCAGAATGGCCGGGGAGCTGTTTTTT. This gives the protein CASSTRMAGELFF.

J is TRBJ1-1 and V is TRBV25-1; 7 nucleotides match TRBD1. Germline CDR1 and CDR2: MGHDK and SYGVNS. Trimming took 7 bases from V and 1 from J; bases not matched to a gene: 9. The CDR3 is made up of 15 amino acids. The CDR3 region is CASTPLTGENTEAFF. As DNA, the CDR3 is TGTGCCAGCACCCCGTTAACAGGGGAGAACACTGAAGCTTTCTTT.

This clonotype has just a few counts. The gene calls are TRBV7-2 and TRBJ2-1; D unresolved. With 0 bases removed from V and 6 bases from J, the gap between germline ends came to 9 bases. Germline assignment: CDR1 SGHTA and CDR2 FQGNSA. This CDR3 is 14 amino acids long. The DNA for the CDR3 is TGTGCCAGCAGCTTAGCTGTGCAGCCCAATGAGCAGTTCTTC. Translation gives CASSLAVQPNEQFF.

The gene calls are TRBV6-2 or TRBV6-3 and TRBJ2-6, with TRBD1 matching 11 bases. The junction had 11 bases not matched to a gene; V was cut back by 2 bases and J by 2 bases. This CDR3 has 20 residues. Germline assignment: CDR1 MNHEY and CDR2 SVGEGT. CDR3 in DNA: TGTGCCAGCAGTTACAGGACAGGGGGCGACTTTATCACTGGGGCCAACGTCCTGACTTTC. As protein: CASSYRTGGDFITGANVLTF.

The chain links TRBV3-1 to TRBJ2-5; the D gene is possibly TRBD1 (5 bases). Trimming took off 6 bases at V and 1 base at J, with 15 bases between the two ends. Germline lookup yields CDR1 LGHDT and CDR2 YNNKEL (reference sequence). The CDR3 has 15 residues. The CDR3, as DNA: TGTGCCAGCAGTACAGGATTGGTCGGCCAAGAGACCCAGTACTTC. The encoded protein is CASSTGLVGQETQYF.

V usage is TRBV11-2 and J usage is TRBJ2-3, with D uncertain. This CDR3 is built from 14 residues. V dropped 5 bases and J dropped 2 bases, with 11 bases sitting between them. The germline V gene encodes CDR1 SGHAT and CDR2 FQNNGV. CDR3 coding DNA: TGTGCCAGCAGCCCCCGGGCGGACACAGATACGCAGTATTTT. This sequence encodes CASSPRADTDTQYF.

This clonotype appeared a few times. The rearrangement uses TRBV27 and TRBJ1-6; 7 bases match TRBD1. The CDR3 contains 15 residues. CDR1 and CDR2 (germline): MNHEY, SMNVEV (reference sequence). The V segment lost 5 bases and the J segment 10 bases; nucleotides outside the gene matches: 11. CDR3 sequence (DNA): TGTGCCAGCAGTACCCACCGGGACAGACCCTCACCCCTCCACTTT. This translates into CASSTHRDRPSPLHF.

DNA of the CDR3: TGTGCCAGCAGCTTAGCGGCGCACGAGCAGTACTTC. It translates to CASSLAAHEQYF. The chain employs TRBV11-1 and TRBJ2-7; D unclear. Trimming shortened V by 0 bases and J by 5 bases, and 5 bases separated the two germline ends. CDR1 is SGHAT and CDR2 is FQDESV in the germline V gene (reference sequence). This CDR3 has 12 amino acids. The whole variable domain, filled in from reference TRBV11-1 and TRBJ2-7, reads EAEVAQSPRYKITEKSQAVAFWCDPISGHATLYWYRQILGQGPELLVQFQDESVVDDSQLPKDRFSAERLKGVDSTLKIQPAELGDSAMYLCASSLAAHEQYFGPGTRLTVT.

The chain has TRBV20-1 and TRBJ2-7; 9 bases fit TRBD1. CDR3 length: 13 amino acids. Losses at the gene ends were 6 bases for V and 3 bases for J; bases not matched to a gene: 6. Germline V lookup: CDR1 DFQATT, CDR2 SNEGSKA (reference sequence). CDR3 in DNA: TGCAGTGCCGAGGACAGGGGCCACTACGAGCAGTACTTC. Amino acid sequence: CSAEDRGHYEQYF.

This clonotype was counted between two and nine times. The V gene is TRBV29-1, the J gene TRBJ1-2; TRBD1 aligns across 8 bases. Germline trimming cut 7 bases from V and 7 bases from J; bases unmatched to any gene: 11. The CDR3 spans 13 residues. Per germline, CDR1 SQVTM and CDR2 ANQGSEA. In nucleotides, the CDR3 is TGCAGCGCAGGACAGGGTAGAAGTGGTGGCTACACCTTC. Its protein product is CSAGQGRSGGYTF.

In this sample, this clonotype turned up a few times. The chain combines TRBV27 with TRBJ1-5, with 7 bases identical to TRBD1. Germline CDR1 MNHEY, CDR2 SMNVEV (reference sequence). The CDR3 has 17 amino acids. Trimming at V came to 6 bases and at J to 2 bases, leaving 13 bases not matched to a gene. DNA for the CDR3: TGTGCCAGCAGGAGCGGGACAGCCAAAGTGGGCAATCAGCCCCAGCATTTT. It codes for CASRSGTAKVGNQPQHF.

The rearrangement joins TRBV30 to TRBJ2-2, with D possibly matching TRBD2 (7 bases). The V gene's germline CDR1 is GTSNPN and CDR2 SVGIG (reference sequence). Trimming removed 2 bases at V and 7 bases at J, with 14 bases between. This CDR3 has 14 residues. CDR3 in DNA: TGTGCCTGGAGTAGAAGGGGGAGGGACGGGGAGCTGTTTTTT. Protein product: CAWSRRGRDGELFF.

The chain links TRBV27 to TRBJ1-1; D is undetermined. Germline V CDR1 and CDR2: MNHEY, SMNVEV (reference sequence). The CDR3 loop spans 16 amino acids. Trimming took 3 bases from V and 3 from J, leaving 17 bases between them. This CDR3 is CASSFSARSYYTEAFF. The CDR3 DNA reads TGTGCCAGCAGTTTCTCGGCTAGGAGCTATTACACTGAAGCTTTCTTT.

The chain carries TRBV4-1 and TRBJ2-7; D call uncertain. V was clipped by 1 base and J by 2 bases, with 18 bases between them. Germline CDR1 MGHRA, CDR2 YSYEKL. The CDR3 has 17 amino acids. CDR3 sequence: CASSQVPRNPGAYEQYF. The CDR3 coding sequence is TGCGCCAGCAGCCAAGTTCCCCGCAACCCGGGCGCCTACGAGCAGTACTTC.

This sequence joins TRBV5-6 and TRBJ2-5, with 9 positions matching TRBD2. In germline, CDR1 is SGHDT, CDR2 YYEEEE. V shed 4 bases and J 1 base; nucleotides not matched to a gene: 5. This CDR3 contains 15 residues. The CDR3 DNA reads as TGTGCCAGCAGCCCGGCGGGAGGGGGCCAAGAGACCCAGTACTTC. It yields the protein CASSPAGGGQETQYF.

This clonotype appeared a few times. J is TRBJ2-4 and V is TRBV2; 8 bases map to TRBD1. Germline trimming cut 8 bases from V and 7 bases from J; bases unmatched to any gene: 10. The CDR3 totals 14 residues. The germline gives CDR1 SNHLY, CDR2 FYNNEI. This CDR3 is CASQADRVGNIQYF. The CDR3 DNA reads as TGTGCCAGCCAAGCGGACAGGGTCGGGAACATTCAGTACTTC.

The chain couples TRBV7-9 to TRBJ2-7; the match to TRBD2 covers 9 bases. V trimming: 5 bases; J trimming: 4 bases; junction bases outside the gene matches: 9. Germline V gene lookup returns CDR1 SEHNR and CDR2 FQNEAQ (reference sequence). This CDR3 comprises 15 residues. The CDR3 DNA reads as TGTGCCAGCAGCCGTACCGGGACTAGCTCATACGAGCAGTACTTC. Its translation: CASSRTGTSSYEQYF.

The V call is TRBV11-3, the J call TRBJ1-2, with D possibly being TRBD1 (5 bases). The length of the CDR3 is 12 residues. Germline lookup yields CDR1 SGHNT and CDR2 YENEEA. Trimming took 6 bases from V and 5 from J, leaving 10 bases between them. The CDR3 nucleotides read TGTGCCAGCAGTCAAGACAGATATGGCTACACCTTC. This gives the protein CASSQDRYGYTF.